This TCR beta chain came from a study of cytomegalovirus exposure and HLA in healthy donors. Germline lookup yields CDR1 LNHDA and CDR2 SQIVND (reference sequence). The CDR3 contains 12 residues. V lost 0 bases to trimming and J lost 7 bases, with 6 bases between them. Use of 60 Vbeta and 13 Jbeta primers characterized the PCR. Data came from immunoSEQ multiplex PCR; TCRdb stores just in-frame clones and leaves some out. The sample lists about 160,000 clones; around four fifths were seen once. The sample consisted of PBMCs. This sequence joins TRBV19 and TRBJ1-1, with D maybe TRBD1 (5 bases). This sequence originates from a male donor in good health and CMV-seropositive. The CDR3 loop reads CASSIEGLEAFF. The DNA of the CDR3 is TGTGCCAGTAGTATAGAGGGACTTGAAGCTTTCTTT.